This is a list of T cell receptor beta chains from one sample in a study of blood T cell repertoires in COVID-19. Clones were sequenced by immunoSEQ multiplex PCR, and TCRdb holds only the in-frame ones, with some missing. The data contain roughly 250,000 clones, roughly 80% of them singletons. The material sequenced was peripheral blood. The receptor source for this set is a woman aged 45-60 years with acute or convalescent COVID-19. CDR3s include the opening cysteine and the closing phenylalanine or tryptophan. Some rows have no size entry. The others give once, few or many, or a class for an expanded clone.

size	length	J	V	CDR3
.	14	TRBJ2-5	TRBV28	CASSLREKLETQYF
.	13	TRBJ2-1	TRBV11-3	CASSLTRTAPRFF
.	15	TRBJ2-7	TRBV5-4	CASSYRIAGAYEQYF
few	13	TRBJ1-5	TRBV30	CAWTTTGNQPQHF
.	17	TRBJ2-5	TRBV3-1/TRBV3-2	CASSQLPGGRSWETQYF
.	13	TRBJ1-2	TRBV28	CASLRASNYGYTF
.	14	TRBJ1-4	TRBV4-1	CASSQQATNEKLFF
.	13	TRBJ2-7	TRBV28	CASRMTSRSEQYF
.	14	TRBJ2-7	TRBV4-2	CASSRPGGSGEQYF
.	11	TRBJ2-7	TRBV6-5	CASSSSSEQYF
.	16	TRBJ2-5	TRBV13	CASSLGAGRGQETQYF
once	14	TRBJ2-1	TRBV28	CATYSGTSGPEQFF
.	15	TRBJ2-7	TRBV28	CASSPPRTGHYEQYF
.	10	TRBJ2-5	TRBV28	CASSRGYQYF
.	13	TRBJ2-7	TRBV10-2	CASKGGQPYEQYF
.	15	TRBJ2-7	TRBV19	CASSDGRGGLYEQYF
.	14	TRBJ1-1	TRBV6-5	CASRQGATNTEAFF
.	14	TRBJ2-1	TRBV11-2	CASSFGGRGNEQFF
.	15	TRBJ1-5	TRBV6-6	CASTEKTVSNQPQHF
.	14	TRBJ2-3	TRBV30	CACQRGQKGGTQYF
.	14	TRBJ2-7	TRBV5-1	CASSEGTGEREQYF
.	13	TRBJ1-5	TRBV5-4	CASSLMGGQPQHF
.	11	TRBJ1-5	TRBV28	CATNSNQPQHF
.	16	TRBJ2-2	TRBV7-2	CASSSIAGVNTGELFF
.	17	TRBJ1-4	TRBV6-2/TRBV6-3	CASSKPDFGTANEKLFF
.	14	TRBJ2-2	TRBV30	CAWSGPSWVGELFF
.	11	TRBJ2-1	TRBV4-1	CASSLGDEQFF